Sequencing of this T cell receptor (beta chain) was carried out in a study of T-cell memory formation after mild COVID-19. For this clonotype: The antigen remains unidentified.

Study conclusions and caveats: Memory sampled before infection contained some responding clones, suggesting cross-reactive memory joined.

TCRdb analysed the 5' RACE reads with MiXCR anew, one entry per CDR3 protein. The sample shows 530,000 or so distinct CDR3 sequences, 15% to 20% of them seen only once. The CDR3 consists of 13 residues. Deletions cut 6 bases from V and 5 bases from J, with 14 bases between. Germline V gene lookup returns CDR1 MGHDK and CDR2 SYGVNS. The sequenced material came from PBMCs or a T cell subset sorted from them (not recorded which). This sequence originates from an adult woman who had mild COVID-19 (a few samples of this study predate the infection). Cell type and time point are not known. The V call is TRBV25-1, the J call TRBJ2-7; D is perhaps TRBD1 or TRBD2 (5 bases each). CDR3 coding DNA: TGTGCCAGCAGGGATCCAGGGACGCACGAGCAGTACTTC. The encoded protein is CASRDPGTHEQYF.